This T cell receptor beta chain is drawn from a study of blood T cell repertoires in COVID-19 (dated by TCRdb to about 2020). Looking at the study overall: The collaborator samples originated in the United States, Italy and Spain and spanned the acute and convalescent phases of COVID-19. The material from the prospective study consisted of cDNA or gDNA derived from T cells, B-cell-depleted T cells, or PBMCs. Deeply sampled blood TCRbeta repertoires from subjects exposed to, actively infected with, or recovered from COVID-19 were included in the dataset. The repertoires were released in a freely available public database meant as a resource for research on the immune response to SARS-CoV-2. The samples were drawn from the first 160 participants of the ongoing ImmuneRACE study and from under 1,500 subjects provided by 6 global collaborators. The sample metadata nearly always contained a de-identified subject ID, COVID-19 status, age in years and sex. HLA class I and class II types, where available, came from metadata supplied by the sample provider rather than from assay-based typing. The paper's findings and limits, for the study overall: How much clinical and demographic metadata was included differed by source and by participant, and the metadata was provided uncurated.

The collaborating institutions used their own protocols to collect whole blood in K2EDTA tubes. Collaborator samples were shipped for TCRbeta analysis as frozen whole blood, isolated PBMCs, or DNA extracted from either sample type. Details on this clone: It has no known antigen specificity. Qualities for individual bases were not recorded, and no much larger clone is one base off.

The immunoSEQ Assay, a bias-controlled multiplex PCR, was used to amplify TCRbeta CDR3 regions from genomic DNA. As for the authors' bioinformatics: The number of nucleated cells in each sample was estimated by amplification of reference gene primers within the assay. To quantify the absolute abundance of each unique TCRbeta CDR3 rearrangement, sequence reads were collapsed and filtered. Productive Simpson clonality was computed per sample as the square root of Simpson's diversity index over productive rearrangements. This immuneACCESS table, as held by TCRdb, lists in-frame sequences with V and J called but not all clones. Of the missing ones, under half trace to an unresolved V gene in checked studies; the others have no known cause. The V and J calls and clone size come from that table; D and trimming were worked out from the DNA. This sample comprises about 280,000 clones, about nine tenths of them detected only once. Around 2% of the sample lies in the top ten.

V lost 10 bases and J lost 4 bases; the stretch between them is 20 bases long. The CDR3 starts with the cysteine, ends with the phenylalanine, and has 15 residues. Only CDR3 DNA is held: 45 bases, read in frame from base 1. CDR1 and CDR2 are read off the germline V gene as SNHLY and FYNNEI. The sample comprised peripheral blood. Recombination linked TRBV2 to TRBJ1-3; the D gene is possibly TRBD1, with 6 bases matching. This TCR came from a man aged 50-60 years with acute or convalescent COVID-19. For the CDR3, the sequence is CATRRGTGQGNTIYF. The DNA sequence is given as TGTGCCACCCGCCGGGGTACAGGGCAAGGAAACACCATATATTTT.